This T cell receptor beta chain was captured by sequencing in a study of beta chain features in type 1 diabetes. Study-level points and caveats: Amplification by PCR could prefer shorter templates, with the same effect in patients and controls. TCRB CDR3 length was moderately but significantly reduced in all four CD4+ subsets of Type 1 diabetes patients. Compared to healthy donors, patients appeared to have naive, central memory and Treg TCRB repertoires that were more alike.

This CDR3 has 13 residues. Germline CDR1 KGHSY, CDR2 FQNENV. V was trimmed by 4 bases and J by 3 bases, leaving 7 bases between them. On average, the one heparinised blood draw given by each donor was approximately 100 mL. This clone was recorded a few times. Its target is unknown. Every bit of the isolated RNA underwent reverse transcription, so sequencing read expressed TCRB transcripts. Measured with immunoSEQ multiplex PCR; TCRdb has only the in-frame clones, and not every one. The repertoire holds over 120,000 clones, with about an eighth as singletons. Material for sequencing was central memory CD4+ T cells from blood. The rearrangement links TRBV16 to TRBJ1-5; no reliable D call. This TCR derives from a man younger than 35 with type 1 diabetes. CDR3 sequence (DNA): TGTGCCAGCAGCCGGGGTAACAATCAGCCCCAGCATTTT. As protein: CASSRGNNQPQHF.